The clone carrying this TCR beta chain was seen repeatedly, ten times or more. Its specificity is unknown. This sample stems from a study of T-cell reconstitution after alpha-beta-depleted transplantation in children. Regarding the study as a whole: A year post-transplant, T-cell counts and diversity derived mostly from newly produced T cells. From surviving recipient T cells and thymic progenitors came the high day-60 TCRbeta diversity observed in some patients. By about two months after transplant, alpha-beta T cells reportedly arose from several hundred graft clones that had expanded.

A library of TCRbeta sequences, prepared with unique molecular identifiers, was generated. TCRdb independently ran MiXCR on the PCR reads; one entry per CDR3 protein. This sample has some 110,000 distinct CDR3 sequences, with 10% found just once. Germline V CDR1 and CDR2: SGHRS, YFSETQ. Trimming left V 1 base short and J 4 bases short, with 5 bases between. This CDR3 has 13 residues. The chain uses TRBV5-1 and TRBJ2-2, with D uncertain. The receptor was isolated from a boy between 2 and 10 years old with acute lymphoblastic leukemia, due to receive a stem cell transplant. Sequencing was performed on PBMCs, taken before TCRalphabeta/CD19-depleted stem cell transplant. The CDR3 protein is CASSLYRTGELFF. CDR3 DNA sequence: TGCGCCAGCAGCTTGTATCGCACCGGGGAGCTGTTTTTT.